A single sample is the source of the 4 T cell receptor beta chains below, sequenced in a study of sequential checkpoint blockade in melanoma. Treatment described: randomized to nivolumab then ipilimumab (arm A) or the reverse (arm B). Clones were sequenced by immunoSEQ multiplex PCR, and TCRdb holds only the in-frame ones, with some missing. The sample contains around 6,000 clones, 15% to 20% of which appear only once. The sample in question was tumor tissue (inferred from file names), obtained from a patient given nivolumab and ipilimumab in sequence. These receptor sequences come from a human donor with melanoma.

The table lists this clone with many counts. The chain carries TRBV11-3 and TRBJ1-2, with TRBD1 identical over 7 bases. Germline V gene lookup returns CDR1 SGHNT and CDR2 YENEEA. The CDR3 has 15 amino acids. V gave up 5 bases and J gave up 0 bases; unmatched junction bases: 6. The CDR3 spells CASSQGGTANYGYTF. CDR3 DNA: TGTGCCAGCAGCCAAGGCGGGACAGCTAACTATGGCTACACCTTC.

This chain joins TRBV12-1 and TRBJ2-2; the table's TRBD1 call for D was not verified on the DNA. TRBV12-1 counts as a pseudogene. The CDR3 totals 15 residues. The CDR3 DNA sequence: TGTGCCAGCAGCTTTCAGGGGCAGTGGACCGGGGAGCTGTTTTTT. It specifies CASSFQGQWTGELFF.

This clone was seen many times. This chain connects TRBV11-3 to TRBJ2-6, with unresolved D. The V end was cut by 5 bases, the J end by 4 bases, with 15 bases between. This CDR3 contains 16 residues. The germline V gene encodes CDR1 SGHNT and CDR2 YENEEA. The CDR3 DNA reads TGTGCCAGCAGCCTGGGCGAAACAACCGGGGCCAACGTCCTGACTTTC. Protein: CASSLGETTGANVLTF.

This clone was seen a few times. This chain links TRBV6-8 with TRBJ2-7, with D perhaps matching TRBD1 or TRBD2 (6 bases each). V was shortened by 0 bases and J by 1 base, with 16 bases between the two germline ends. This CDR3 is built from 17 residues. Germline-derived CDR1 and CDR2 are MNHGY and SAAAGT. Here the CDR3 DNA reads TGTGCCAGCAGTTACTCCCTTTACCGGGGGCCGTCCTACGAGCAGTACTTC. It yields the protein CASSYSLYRGPSYEQYF.